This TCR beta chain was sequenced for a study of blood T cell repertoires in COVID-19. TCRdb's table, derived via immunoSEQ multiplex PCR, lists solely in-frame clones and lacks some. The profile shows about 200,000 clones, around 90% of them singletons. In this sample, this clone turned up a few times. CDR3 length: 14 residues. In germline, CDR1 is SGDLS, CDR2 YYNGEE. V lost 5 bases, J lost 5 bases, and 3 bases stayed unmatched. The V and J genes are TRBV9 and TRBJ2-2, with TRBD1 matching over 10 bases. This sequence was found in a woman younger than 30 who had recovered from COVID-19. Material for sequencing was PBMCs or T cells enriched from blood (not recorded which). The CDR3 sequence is CASSRDRGTGELFF. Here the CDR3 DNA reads TGTGCCAGCAGTCGGGACAGGGGAACCGGGGAGCTGTTTTTT.